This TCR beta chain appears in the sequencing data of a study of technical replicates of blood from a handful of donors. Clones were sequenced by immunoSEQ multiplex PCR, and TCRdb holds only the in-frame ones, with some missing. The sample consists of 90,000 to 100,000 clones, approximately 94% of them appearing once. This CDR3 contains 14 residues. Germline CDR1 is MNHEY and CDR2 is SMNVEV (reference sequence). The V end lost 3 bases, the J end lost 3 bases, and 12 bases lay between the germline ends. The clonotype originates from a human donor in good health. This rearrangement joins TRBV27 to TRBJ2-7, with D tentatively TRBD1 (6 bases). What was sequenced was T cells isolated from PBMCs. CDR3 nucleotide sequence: TGTGCCAGCAGTTTCAACGAACAGGGCTACGAGCAGTACTTC. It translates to CASSFNEQGYEQYF.